These T cell receptor beta chains were read from a single sample in a study of blood T cell repertoires in COVID-19. The table came from immunoSEQ multiplex PCR; TCRdb's copy has only in-frame clones and leaves some out. This table has approximately 98,000 clones, approximately 83% appearing once. The sample comprised peripheral blood. The receptors originated from a woman aged 70-85 years with acute or convalescent COVID-19. The CDR3 runs from the conserved cysteine through the conserved F or W. The D gene is left open where the match is weak.

>12|TRBJ1-2|NA|TRBV3-1/TRBV3-2
TGTGCCAGCAGCCAACAGGGAAATGGCTACACCTTC
CASSQQGNGYTF
>11|TRBJ2-3|NA|TRBV30
TGTGCCTGGAGTGTAACAAATACGCAGTATTTT
CAWSVTNTQYF
>13|TRBJ2-4|NA|TRBV5-1
TGCGCCAGCAGCTTCGGCCAGGGTGACATTCAGTACTTC
CASSFGQGDIQYF
>16|TRBJ2-7|TRBD2|TRBV4-2
TGTGCCAGCAGCCAAGGGTGGCGGGAGGGTCCCTACGAGCAGTACTTC
CASSQGWREGPYEQYF
>15|TRBJ2-7|TRBD1|TRBV27
TGTGCCAGCAGTTTCAGTGGGACAGGGGGCTTCGAGCAGTACTTC
CASSFSGTGGFEQYF
>13|TRBJ1-1|NA|TRBV2
TGTGCCAGCATCCCCAGCGGCAGGGGTGAAGCTTTCTTT
CASIPSGRGEAFF
>14|TRBJ2-1|TRBD2|TRBV2
TGTGCCAGAACCACTAGCGTCGGGGCGCGTAAGCAGTTCTTC
CARTTSVGARKQFF
>13|TRBJ2-3|NA|TRBV10-2
TGCGCCAGCAGTGGAGCGGGTGGGAATACGCAGTATTTT
CASSGAGGNTQYF
>14|TRBJ2-5|TRBD2|TRBV10-2
TGCGCCAGCAGGGACGGACTAGGACAAGAGACCCAGTACTTC
CASRDGLGQETQYF
>14|TRBJ2-7|NA|TRBV5-8
TGTGCCAGCAGCTGGAGTGACCCCTTCTACGAGCAGTACTTC
CASSWSDPFYEQYF
>19|TRBJ2-4|TRBD1|TRBV6-1
TGTGCCAGCAGTGAAGCGCGAGGGGGCGCATTCCAGAACCAAAACATTCAGTACTTC
CASSEARGGAFQNQNIQYF
>13|TRBJ1-2|TRBD1|TRBV28
TGTGCCAGCAGTCAAGCACAGGGGGGTGGCTACACCTTC
CASSQAQGGGYTF
>16|TRBJ1-6|TRBD1|TRBV5-6
TGTGCCAGCAGCTTCCGGGACAGGGGAGGGAATTCACCCCTCCACTTT
CASSFRDRGGNSPLHF
>16|TRBJ1-4|TRBD1|TRBV5-1
TGCGCCAGCAGCAGAGGACAGGTTGCCACTAATGAAAAACTGTTTTTT
CASSRGQVATNEKLFF